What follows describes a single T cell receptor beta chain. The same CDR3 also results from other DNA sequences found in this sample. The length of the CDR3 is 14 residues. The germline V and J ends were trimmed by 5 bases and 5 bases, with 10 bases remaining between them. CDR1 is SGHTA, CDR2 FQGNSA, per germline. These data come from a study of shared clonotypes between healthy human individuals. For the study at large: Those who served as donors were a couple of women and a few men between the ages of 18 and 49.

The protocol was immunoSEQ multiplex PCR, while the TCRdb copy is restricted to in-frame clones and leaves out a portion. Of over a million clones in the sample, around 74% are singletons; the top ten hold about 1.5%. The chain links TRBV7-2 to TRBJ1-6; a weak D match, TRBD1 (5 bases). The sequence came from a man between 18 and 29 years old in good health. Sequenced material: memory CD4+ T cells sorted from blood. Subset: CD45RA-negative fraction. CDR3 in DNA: TGTGCCAGCAGCCTTCAGGGAGATAATTCACCCCTCCACTTT. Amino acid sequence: CASSLQGDNSPLHF. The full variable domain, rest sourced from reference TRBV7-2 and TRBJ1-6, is GAGVSQSPSNKVTEKGKDVELRCDPISGHTALYWYRQSLGQGLEFLIYFQGNSAPDKSGLPSDRFSAERTGGSVSTLTIQRTQQEDSAVYLCASSLQGDNSPLHFGNGTRLTVT.